This TCR beta chain was sequenced in a study of CD8 T cells in Susac syndrome (dated by TCRdb to the late 2010s). About the investigation overall: Whether CD8+ T cell activation and differentiation in Susac syndrome was antigen driven was tested using repertoire sequencing. Findings and caveats that apply to the study as a whole: The study acknowledged that relatively few individuals were included in the TCR sequencing and HLA analysis.

RNA was extracted using the RNeasy kit, and about 0.45 to 1 microgram was reverse transcribed with random hexamers. The immunoSEQ multiplex PCR assay, covering 54 Vbeta and 13 Jbeta segments, was used to amplify TCR beta CDR3 regions. PCR amplification bias was corrected by using a synthetic template baseline for primer optimization and computational correction. Processing in the source paper ran as follows. Reads were assigned to V, D and J genes according to IMGT and analyzed in immunoSEQ Analyzer, with only productive sequences retained. Clonality was computed as one minus Shannon entropy normalized by log2 of the number of productive unique sequences. For each patient and control, public and private clones were evaluated within the 100 most prevalent clones. A clone was defined as Susac-specific if it was absent from the healthy and MS cohorts, from some 1,100 published viral clones and from other ImmuneACCESS disease sequences. The public reads were run again by TCRdb, first through fastp at Q25 and then through MiXCR, and only productive beta chains were kept. Here each entry gathers all rows of one CDR3 protein and keeps the most common genes and DNA. The V and J calls and clone size come from TCRdb's table, not from the authors' own analysis. This sample is represented by roughly 70,000 distinct CDR3 sequences; nearly 96% of them were singletons. The ten largest make up more than 0.09% of the sample.

High-throughput TCR beta sequencing profiled peripheral blood CD8+ and CD4+ T cells from healthy donors, Susac syndrome patients and multiple sclerosis patients. The multiple sclerosis controls were treatment-naive patients whose relapsing-remitting disease, either stable or active, fulfilled the revised McDonald criteria. Bulk CD8+ and CD4+ T cells were purified by magnetic negative isolation, while CD8+ TEMRA cells were enriched using FACS. Blood was drawn into EDTA tubes, processed within 24 hours, and PBMCs were isolated by density gradient centrifugation. PBMCs destined for TCR sequencing were cryopreserved in liquid nitrogen and later thawed in a 37 °C water bath. The sorted or isolated CD4+, CD8+ and CD8+ TEMRA cells had a purity of 90% or higher. Points on this clonotype: The antigen it recognizes is unknown. Base qualities are not at hand, and no much larger clone is one base apart.

CDR1 and CDR2 are read off the germline V gene (reference sequence) as SEHNR and FQNEAQ. Taken from cysteine to phenylalanine, the CDR3 has 16 residues. The only DNA kept is the CDR3, 48 bases in frame from the first base. The V end loses 5 bases and the J end loses 6 bases, and a stretch of 19 bases separates them. This TCR came from a human donor with multiple sclerosis. The chain was built from TRBV7-9 and TRBJ2-2; perhaps TRBD1 is the D gene, with 6 bases matching. The sequenced material came from CD4+ T cells from PBMCs. CDR3 region: CASSPPGAGDAGELFF. The nucleotide sequence reads TGTGCCAGCAGCCCTCCCGGGGCAGGGGACGCCGGGGAGCTGTTTTTT.